The 12 T cell receptor delta chains below were found in one sample sequenced in a study of γδ T cells in repeated Plasmodium falciparum infection. Vgamma9/Vdelta2+ and Vdelta2-negative gammadelta T cells were flow-sorted from PBMC for bulk sequencing. TCRdb ran CATT on the multiplex PCR reads. The data show around 50,000 delta-chain clones, around 2% seen once. The sequenced sample was gamma-delta T cells from blood. These receptors were collected from a pool of human donors (malaria-infected and uninfected, not separated).

Comments on this clone: TCRdb's entry gives the protein of a much larger clone, which mismatches this DNA's translation at residue 6, likely from a read error; the protein reported here is translated from the DNA. The chain recombines TRDV2 with TRDJ1; D gene unclear. TCRdb carries no J gene annotation; the J gene was assigned here by matching the DNA with germline. V was pared by 3 bases and J by 1 base, with 11 bases between. Germline CDR1 reads GEAIGNYY; CDR2 reads EKD. This CDR3 has 14 amino acids. The CDR3 DNA sequence: TGTGCCTGTGACCCCGTTCAGGGCACCGATAAACTCATCTTT. Translated: CACDPVQGTDKLIF.

Concerning this clone: This DNA translates differently at residue 12 from the TCRdb protein, which is that of a much larger clone; a read error is likely, and the protein shown is the DNA's own translation. The genes are TRDV3 and TRDJ1, with 8 nucleotides matching TRDD3. No J gene is reported in TCRdb; it was inferred here by comparing the DNA with germline. The CDR3 length is 16 residues. The germline gives CDR1 TVYSNPD, CDR2 GDNSRS (reference sequence). DNA for the CDR3: TGTGCCTCCGACTACTGGGGGCCCCTGTACACCGGTAAACTCATCTTT. Its translation: CASDYWGPLYTGKLIF.

Points on this clone: The TCRdb protein, from a much larger clone, departs from this DNA's translation at residue 12, likely by read error; the protein shown derives from the DNA. The chain links TRDV2 to TRDJ1; 8 bases fit TRDD3. TCRdb offers no J gene call, so here the DNA was matched to germline to obtain one. Germline loops: CDR1 GEAIGNYY, CDR2 EKD. This CDR3 has 15 amino acids. Unmatched junction bases numbered 15, after V lost 3 bases and J lost 10 bases. CDR3 coding DNA: TGTGCCTGTGACGCCCTTACTGGGGGCTCCGGGAGACTCATCTTT. Translated, it gives CACDALTGGSGRLIF.

In the case of this clone: Given a far larger clone just one base away, this is likely a sequencing read error. The same CDR3 can be traced to other DNA sequences in this sample. This chain links TRDV2 with TRDJ1; 9 positions agree with TRDD3. The J gene was missing in TCRdb and was found by matching the end of the DNA to germline. Germline V gives CDR1 GEAIGNYY, CDR2 EKD. The length of the CDR3 is 15 residues. The CDR3 loop reads CACETWGIGTDKLIF. CDR3 DNA sequence: TGTGCCTGTGAGACCTGGGGGATCGGCACCGACAAACTCATCTTT.

This clone was seen ten or more times. The chain joins TRDV1 to TRDJ1; 13 nucleotides align to TRDD3. The J gene, not given by TCRdb, was assigned here from a germline match of the nucleotide sequence. The germline V gene encodes CDR1 TSWWSYY and CDR2 QGS. CDR3 length: 19 residues. Trimming at V came to 4 bases and at J to 2 bases, leaving 13 bases not matched to a gene. The CDR3 nucleotides are TGTGCTCTTGGGGTTCCCCTGGACTGGGGGATACGCGTAACCGATAAACTCATCTTT. Its translation: CALGVPLDWGIRVTDKLIF.

In its sample, this clone was seen a few times. A read error likely explains why the TCRdb protein, taken from a much larger clone, differs from this DNA's translation at residue 4; the protein shown is translated from the DNA. The CDR3 sequence: CAFCYPSYLGDVLGDTLYTDKLIF. CDR3 nucleotides: TGTGCCTTTTGCTACCCTTCCTACTTAGGGGATGTACTGGGGGATACGCTGTACACCGATAAACTCATCTTT. V and J are TRDV3 and TRDJ1; 13 nucleotides agree with TRDD3. The J gene, left out of TCRdb, was set here by checking the DNA against germline. CDR1 and CDR2 from the germline V gene are TVYSNPD and GDNSRS (reference sequence). V shed 2 bases, J shed 0 bases, and the junction held 30 bases outside the gene matches. The CDR3 has 24 residues.

This clone came up many times. TCRdb attributes to this sequence the protein of a much larger clone, which differs from the DNA translation at residue 11; a read error is likely, and the protein displayed is translated from the DNA. The rearrangement links TRDV3 to TRDJ1; no firm D call. No J gene is reported in TCRdb; it was inferred here by comparing the DNA with germline. The germline V gene encodes CDR1 TVYSNPD and CDR2 GDNSRS (reference sequence). CDR3 length: 14 amino acids. CDR3 loop: CAFTYPQYTDRLIF. As DNA, the CDR3 is TGTGCCTTTACGTATCCCCAATACACCGATAGACTCATCTTT.

This clone was seen a handful of times. A read error likely explains why the TCRdb protein, taken from a much larger clone, differs from this DNA's translation at residue 14; the protein shown is translated from the DNA. The V gene is TRDV3, the J gene TRDJ1; 7 bases are shared with TRDD3. Germline matching of the DNA provided the J gene here, since TCRdb leaves it blank. This CDR3 has 17 amino acids. Germline V gene sequence: CDR1 TVYSNPD, CDR2 GDNSRS (reference sequence). CDR3 nucleotide sequence: TGTGCCTTGGGGGGGGTACTGGGGAATACCAACACCGATGAACTCATCTTT. Translation gives CALGGVLGNTNTDELIF.

This clone was recorded a few times. TCRdb's entry gives the protein of a much larger clone, which mismatches this DNA's translation at residue 11, likely from a read error; the protein reported here is translated from the DNA. The chain joins TRDV3 to TRDJ1; 7 bases align to TRDD3. TCRdb is silent on the J gene; assignment here came from matching the DNA to germline. The J segment lost 3 bases and the V segment lost 5 bases, leaving 18 bases of the junction unmatched. Per germline, CDR1 TVYSNPD and CDR2 GDNSRS (reference sequence). This CDR3 contains 16 residues. The DNA of the CDR3 is TGTGCCCCACACTTCCGGGGGATGCAGTACGCCGATAAACTCATCTTT. Its translation is CAPHFRGMQYADKLIF.

Note on this clone: This likely came from a read error, as a far larger clone is one base away. Additional DNA sequences in this sample encode the identical CDR3. The CDR3 sequence is CALGPPGDLPYTDKLIF. CDR3 nucleotides: TGCGCTCTTGGGCCCCCGGGGGACCTACCGTACACCGATAAACTCATCTTT. The chain employs TRDV1 and TRDJ1; maybe TRDD3 (6 bases). Germline CDR1 is TSWWSYY and CDR2 is QGS. The CDR3 sequence is 17 residues long.

At least ten counts were recorded for this clone. The TCRdb protein, from a much larger clone, departs from this DNA's translation at residue 12, likely by read error; the protein shown derives from the DNA. The chain uses TRDV3 and TRDJ1, with 13 bases identical to TRDD3. The CDR3 consists of 18 residues. J lost 0 bases, V lost 0 bases, and 10 bases had no gene match. The V gene's germline CDR1 is TVYSNPD and CDR2 GDNSRS (reference sequence). In DNA form, the CDR3 reads TGTGCCTTTAGACTCCACTGGGGGATACGGGAGCACACCGATAAACTCATCTTT. Its protein product is CAFRLHWGIREHTDKLIF.

This clone was counted at least ten times. TCRdb pairs this DNA with a much larger clone's protein that differs at residue 6, likely a read error; the protein shown was translated from the DNA. The genes are TRDV1 and TRDJ1, with D hard to call. CDR1 TSWWSYY and CDR2 QGS come from the germline V gene. The length of the CDR3 is 19 residues. The CDR3 region is CALWDDKFRCSPYTDKLIF. CDR3 nucleotide sequence: TGTGCTCTTTGGGACGATAAATTTCGCTGTTCCCCGTACACCGATAAACTCATCTTT.